This is a list of T cell receptor beta chains from one sample in a study of blood T cell repertoires in COVID-19. Generated by immunoSEQ multiplex PCR, the TCRdb table keeps only in-frame clones and is missing some. In the table there are 150,000 or so clones, 90% to 95% of which are singletons. The sample comprised peripheral blood. The receptors derive from a middle-aged man with acute or convalescent COVID-19. The conserved cysteine and the conserved F or W are not part of the CDR3 here. The order of the fields is CDR3 protein, J gene, V gene.

cdr3_aa: ASNQGLWADGYT; j_call: TRBJ1-2; v_call: TRBV19
cdr3_aa: AWSRQNMPQETQY; j_call: TRBJ2-5; v_call: TRBV30
cdr3_aa: ASSFIGRNTEAF; j_call: TRBJ1-1; v_call: TRBV27
cdr3_aa: ASSFDRSSPLH; j_call: TRBJ1-6; v_call: TRBV27
cdr3_aa: ASSTRRENTEAF; j_call: TRBJ1-1; v_call: TRBV19
cdr3_aa: ASSPGLAGGVDTQY; j_call: TRBJ2-3; v_call: TRBV7-9
cdr3_aa: ASSDRQVESYEQY; j_call: TRBJ2-7; v_call: TRBV25-1
cdr3_aa: ASSSGNSPLH; j_call: TRBJ1-6; v_call: TRBV7-9
cdr3_aa: ASSLSRDRNYNEQF; j_call: TRBJ2-1; v_call: TRBV27
cdr3_aa: ASSLFGGRLDQPQH; j_call: TRBJ1-5; v_call: TRBV5-6
cdr3_aa: ASSLKSGETQY; j_call: TRBJ2-5; v_call: TRBV7-9
cdr3_aa: ASSFIWTGGDNSPLH; j_call: TRBJ1-6; v_call: TRBV28
cdr3_aa: ASSFGTSGTYEQY; j_call: TRBJ2-7; v_call: TRBV5-4
cdr3_aa: ASSYTGEAGYT; j_call: TRBJ1-2; v_call: TRBV6-2/TRBV6-3
cdr3_aa: ASSLYRGGSEQY; j_call: TRBJ2-7; v_call: TRBV7-2
cdr3_aa: ASSPGGTGELF; j_call: TRBJ2-2; v_call: TRBV7-3
cdr3_aa: ASSLVSGGQGGSPLH; j_call: TRBJ1-6; v_call: TRBV7-2
cdr3_aa: ASHAGGPTDTQY; j_call: TRBJ2-3; v_call: TRBV4-3
cdr3_aa: ASSPRQGAGETQY; j_call: TRBJ2-5; v_call: TRBV18
cdr3_aa: ASSLGGLGNSPLH; j_call: TRBJ1-6; v_call: TRBV7-9
cdr3_aa: ASSSPIGQGAHEQF; j_call: TRBJ2-1; v_call: TRBV7-9
cdr3_aa: ASSNTGQGYEQY; j_call: TRBJ2-7; v_call: TRBV28
cdr3_aa: ASSLVGGRASYEQY; j_call: TRBJ2-7; v_call: TRBV28
cdr3_aa: ATSDSRSNTGELF; j_call: TRBJ2-2; v_call: TRBV24-1
cdr3_aa: ASRRQGDVQPQH; j_call: TRBJ1-5; v_call: TRBV28
cdr3_aa: ASTSASQPSNNEQF; j_call: TRBJ2-1; v_call: TRBV28
cdr3_aa: ASETAQGSNQPQH; j_call: TRBJ1-5; v_call: TRBV28
cdr3_aa: ASSPQVAGAYNEQF; j_call: TRBJ2-1; v_call: TRBV18
cdr3_aa: ASSEVSGGPYEQY; j_call: TRBJ2-7; v_call: TRBV6-1
cdr3_aa: ASSTRTDTQY; j_call: TRBJ2-3; v_call: TRBV2